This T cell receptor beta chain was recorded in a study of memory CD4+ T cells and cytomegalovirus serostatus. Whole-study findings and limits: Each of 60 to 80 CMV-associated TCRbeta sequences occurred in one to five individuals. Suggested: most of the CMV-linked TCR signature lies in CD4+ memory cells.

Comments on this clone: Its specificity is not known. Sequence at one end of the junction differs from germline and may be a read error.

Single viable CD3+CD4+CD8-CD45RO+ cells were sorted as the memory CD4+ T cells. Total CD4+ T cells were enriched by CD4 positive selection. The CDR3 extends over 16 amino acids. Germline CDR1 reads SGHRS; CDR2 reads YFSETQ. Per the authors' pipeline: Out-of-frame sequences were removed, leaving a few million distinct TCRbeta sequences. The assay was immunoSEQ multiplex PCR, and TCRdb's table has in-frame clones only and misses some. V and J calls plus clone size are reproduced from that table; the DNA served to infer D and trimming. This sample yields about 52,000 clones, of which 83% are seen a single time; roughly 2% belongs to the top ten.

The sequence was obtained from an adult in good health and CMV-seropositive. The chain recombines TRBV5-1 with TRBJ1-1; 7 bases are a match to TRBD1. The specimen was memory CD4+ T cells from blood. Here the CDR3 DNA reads TGCGCCAGCAGCTTGAGGGGGCCCAGGATGAATACTGAAGCTTTCTTT. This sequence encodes CASSLRGPRMNTEAFF.